Sequencing of this TCR beta chain was carried out in a study of T cell changes during pregnancy in multiple sclerosis. Remarks on this clone: Other DNA sequences in the sample encode the same CDR3.

Generated by immunoSEQ multiplex PCR, the TCRdb table keeps only in-frame clones and is missing some. The sample lists approximately 58,000 clones, over 85% occurring once. CDR1 is KGHSH and CDR2 is LQKENI in the germline V gene. The CDR3 totals 17 residues. Trimming cost V 3 bases and J 0 bases, with 15 bases left between them. The TCR was taken from a female donor with multiple sclerosis, enrolled in a pregnancy study. The V and J genes are TRBV18 and TRBJ2-1, with D possibly TRBD2 on 6 matching bases. The sample here was peripheral blood, taken in the second trimester of pregnancy. The CDR3 region has the DNA TGTGCCAGCTCACCGCCGTTAGCGGCAAGCTCCTACAATGAGCAGTTCTTC. Amino acids: CASSPPLAASSYNEQFF.